The source of this TCR beta chain is a study of cytomegalovirus exposure and HLA in healthy donors. Healthy bone marrow donors supplied every sample. Findings and limits, study-wide: Previously analyzed data showed that most TCR beta V segments were productive at a frequency of about 87% or about 30%. Follow-up analysis later connected one missense variant in DCLRE1C with trimming of TCR beta V- and J-genes. Sequences of the TCR beta chain were said to predict the HLA-A and HLA-B alleles of most subjects accurately.

With 60 Vbeta and 13 Jbeta primers, the PCR was carried out. The repertoire was sequenced with immunoSEQ multiplex PCR; TCRdb's copy has only in-frame clones and lacks some. The table has 35,000 to 45,000 clones, nearly 70% seen once; the top ten hold approximately 6.1%. The germline gives CDR1 MNHEY, CDR2 SVGAGI. The CDR3 runs 15 residues. The V gene lost 6 bases and the J gene lost 9 bases, with 23 bases spanning the gap. Turning to this clone: Its specificity is unknown.

This receptor was obtained from a young man in good health and CMV-seronegative. Material for sequencing was PBMCs. The V and J genes are TRBV6-5 and TRBJ1-1; a weak D match, TRBD1 (5 bases). The CDR3, as DNA: TGTGCCAGCAGCCGGGTAGGGGCGGATATTTTTCAAGCTTTCTTT. The encoded protein is CASSRVGADIFQAFF.